These 28 T cell receptor beta chains were all obtained from the same sample, sequenced in a study of OX40 agonist ivuxolimab in advanced cancers. TCRdb keeps only in-frame clones here, not all; method: immunoSEQ multiplex PCR. The sample consists of tens of thousands of clones, about 86% of them appearing once. The sequencing used CD4+ or CD8+ T cells sorted from blood, collected in a trial of the OX40 agonist ivuxolimab. These receptors all stem from an adult with an advanced solid tumor such as melanoma, head and neck, liver or kidney cancer.

The chain uses TRBV5-4 and TRBJ2-2; D unresolved. The CDR3 contains 12 residues. The V gene's germline CDR1 is SGHNT and CDR2 YYREEE (reference sequence). Trimming shortened V by 3 bases and J by 5 bases, and 5 bases separated the two germline ends. CDR3 in DNA: TGTGCCAGCAGCTCCCAGACCGGGGAGCTGTTTTTT. This encodes CASSSQTGELFF.

V and J are TRBV18 and TRBJ2-3, with a tentative D call TRBD1 (5 bases). The germline V and J ends were trimmed by 3 bases and 4 bases, with 17 bases remaining between them. The CDR3 contains 16 residues. Looked up from germline, CDR1 is KGHSH and CDR2 is LQKENI. The CDR3 DNA reads TGTGCCAGCTCACCCCGGCAGGGAAGTCCGTCAGATACGCAGTATTTT. It yields the protein CASSPRQGSPSDTQYF.

The chain employs TRBV25-1 and TRBJ2-2; D is unclear. V lost 2 bases and J 3 bases, leaving 7 bases between the germline ends. Germline V gene sequence: CDR1 MGHDK, CDR2 SYGVNS. The CDR3 length is 14 residues. The CDR3 coding sequence is TGTGCCAGCAGTGAACCCGTTTACACCGGGGAGCTGTTTTTT. Its protein is CASSEPVYTGELFF.

The V and J genes are TRBV5-4 and TRBJ1-1; D not certain. V lost 0 bases and J 0 bases, leaving 9 bases between the germline ends. The CDR3 runs 15 residues. The V gene's germline CDR1 is SGHNT and CDR2 YYREEE (reference sequence). The CDR3 reads CASSLDRVMNTEAFF. The CDR3 DNA is TGTGCCAGCAGCTTGGATCGGGTGATGAACACTGAAGCTTTCTTT. The entire variable domain, with the rest obtained from reference TRBV5-4 and TRBJ1-1, is as follows: ETGVTQSPTHLIKTRGQQVTLRCSSQSGHNTVSWYQQALGQGPQFIFQYYREEENGRGNFPPRFSGLQFPNYSSELNVNALELDDSALYLCASSLDRVMNTEAFFGQGTRLTVV.

This chain joins TRBV19 and TRBJ1-1; 7 bases are shared with TRBD1. With 6 bases clipped from V and 4 bases from J, the junction kept 8 bases outside the gene matches. The CDR3 consists of 14 residues. Germline assignment: CDR1 LNHDA and CDR2 SQIVND (reference sequence). The CDR3 region is CASRTGQTITEAFF. As DNA, the CDR3 is TGTGCCAGTAGAACGGGACAGACGATCACTGAAGCTTTCTTT.

This rearrangement joins TRBV2 to TRBJ1-5, with no clear D. With 3 bases removed from V and 3 bases from J, the gap between germline ends came to 9 bases. The CDR3 extends over 14 amino acids. Germline-derived CDR1 and CDR2 are SNHLY and FYNNEI. The CDR3, as DNA: TGTGCCAGCAGTGAGTTATCCCTCAATCAGCCCCAGCATTTT. Translation: CASSELSLNQPQHF.

This rearrangement joins TRBV6-1 to TRBJ2-2; D uncertain. Trimming shortened V by 6 bases and J by 6 bases, and 5 bases separated the two germline ends. Germline CDR1 and CDR2: MNHNS and SASEGT. This CDR3 comprises 11 residues. CDR3 loop: CASSEPGELFF. Here the CDR3 DNA reads TGTGCCAGCAGCGAGCCCGGGGAGCTGTTTTTT.

The rearrangement links TRBV30 to TRBJ2-7, with D tentatively TRBD1 or TRBD2 (6 bases each). The CDR3 has 13 amino acids. CDR1 is GTSNPN, CDR2 SVGIG, per germline (reference sequence). V lost 8 bases, J lost 4 bases, and 18 bases lay in between. CDR3 in amino acids: CAQGRGQGYEQYF. The CDR3 DNA reads TGTGCCCAAGGCCGGGGGCAGGGTTACGAGCAGTACTTC.

The genes are TRBV7-2 and TRBJ2-1, with 7 bases aligning to TRBD2. Germline-derived CDR1 and CDR2 are SGHTA and FQGNSA. The CDR3 is 16 amino acids. With V trimmed by 3 bases and J by 2 bases, 7 bases remained unmatched. The CDR3 DNA reads TGTGCCAGCAGCTTCGGTAGCGGGCTGACCTACAATGAGCAGTTCTTC. It specifies CASSFGSGLTYNEQFF. The full variable domain, completed using reference TRBV7-2 and TRBJ2-1, is GAGVSQSPSNKVTEKGKDVELRCDPISGHTALYWYRQSLGQGLEFLIYFQGNSAPDKSGLPSDRFSAERTGGSVSTLTIQRTQQEDSAVYLCASSFGSGLTYNEQFFGPGTRLTVL.

The J gene is TRBJ2-7, the V gene TRBV25-1; no firm D call. Trimming pared 6 bases from V and 3 bases from J, leaving 9 bases between. This CDR3 contains 12 residues. In germline, CDR1 is MGHDK, CDR2 SYGVNS. CDR3 DNA: TGTGCCAGCAGCCCGCCGGTCTACGAGCAGTACTTC. As protein: CASSPPVYEQYF.

This chain links TRBV19 with TRBJ2-4; D call uncertain. Trimming stripped 3 bases from V and 6 bases from J, with 12 bases between. This CDR3 region has 14 residues. The V gene's germline CDR1 is LNHDA and CDR2 SQIVND (reference sequence). The DNA of the CDR3 is TGTGCCAGTAGTATCCCCGGGCCGCGAAACATTCAGTACTTC. Protein: CASSIPGPRNIQYF.

The chain couples TRBV7-2 to TRBJ1-1, with D tentatively TRBD1 (5 bases). The germline V and J ends were trimmed by 5 bases and 9 bases, with 19 bases remaining between them. The CDR3 runs 14 residues. Germline values: CDR1 SGHTA, CDR2 FQGNSA. CDR3 coding DNA: TGTGCCAGCAGCCCAGGTGGGGCAGGTCAGAAAGCTTTCTTT. Amino acid sequence: CASSPGGAGQKAFF.

V is TRBV6-5 and J is TRBJ2-7, with 8 positions matching TRBD1. Germline CDR1 and CDR2: MNHEY and SVGAGI. The CDR3 runs to 12 residues. Trimming took 5 bases from V and 9 from J; bases not matched to a gene: 6. CDR3 protein: CASSLGQGRQYF. The DNA of the CDR3 is TGTGCCAGCAGTCTCGGACAGGGCCGGCAGTACTTC.

The V gene is TRBV9, the J gene TRBJ2-1, with D perhaps TRBD2 (7 bases). The CDR3 runs to 17 residues. The germline V gene encodes CDR1 SGDLS and CDR2 YYNGEE. The germline V and J ends were trimmed by 4 bases and 4 bases, with 21 bases remaining between them. For the CDR3, the DNA is TGTGCCAGCAGCTACTCCTTGCCCGGGGGGCTTTACAATGAGCAGTTCTTC. Its translation: CASSYSLPGGLYNEQFF.

The genes are TRBV5-5 and TRBJ2-1, with D possibly being TRBD1 or TRBD2 (5 bases each). V was shortened by 9 bases and J by 4 bases, with 17 bases between the two germline ends. The CDR3 sequence is 14 residues long. Germline lookup yields CDR1 SGHKS and CDR2 YYEKEE (reference sequence). The CDR3 bases are TGTGCCACCAACCGGGACCCACTTTACAATGAGCAGTTCTTC. Encoded protein: CATNRDPLYNEQFF. The whole variable domain, filled in from reference TRBV5-5 and TRBJ2-1, reads DAGVTQSPTHLIKTRGQQVTLRCSPISGHKSVSWYQQVLGQGPQFIFQYYEKEERGRGNFPDRFSARQFPNYSSELNVNALLLGDSALYLCATNRDPLYNEQFFGPGTRLTVL.

This clone showed up just once. V usage is TRBV6-5 and J usage is TRBJ1-1, with a weak D call TRBD1 (5 bases). V was pared by 4 bases and J by 11 bases, with 17 bases between. Germline CDR1 reads MNHEY; CDR2 reads SVGAGI. The length of the CDR3 is 13 residues. CDR3 coding DNA: TGTGCCAGCAGTTCACAGAGGGGAGGGGACGCTTTCTTT. It specifies CASSSQRGGDAFF.

This clone is a singleton in its sample. This rearrangement joins TRBV11-3 to TRBJ1-1; D not certain. Germline CDR1 SGHNT, CDR2 YENEEA. Trimming shortened V by 4 bases and J by 7 bases, and 22 bases separated the two germline ends. This CDR3 has 16 residues. The CDR3 region is CASSSGGARKGSEAFF. DNA for the CDR3: TGTGCCAGCAGCTCCGGAGGCGCCAGAAAGGGCAGTGAAGCTTTCTTT.

The rearrangement joins TRBV6-6 to TRBJ1-2; D gene ambiguous. Per germline, CDR1 MNHNY and CDR2 SVGAGI (reference sequence). This CDR3 comprises 12 residues. V was cut by 0 bases and J by 3 bases, with 2 bases left in between. DNA of the CDR3: TGTGCCAGCAGTTACTCGGACTATGGCTACACCTTC. Translated, it gives CASSYSDYGYTF.

The chain combines TRBV5-4 with TRBJ2-3; tentative D call: TRBD2 (6 bases). CDR1 is SGHNT, CDR2 YYREEE, per germline (reference sequence). There are 14 residues in the CDR3. Trimming stripped 4 bases from V and 2 bases from J, with 11 bases between. As DNA, the CDR3 is TGTGCCAGCAGCCCAGTAGCGGACACAGATACGCAGTATTTT. Translation: CASSPVADTDTQYF.

The chain employs TRBV4-1 and TRBJ2-2, with D tentatively TRBD1 (6 bases). Germline assignment: CDR1 MGHRA and CDR2 YSYEKL. Trimming took 2 bases from V and 3 from J, leaving 10 bases between them. The CDR3 is 15 amino acids. The CDR3 loop is CASSQPWTDTGELFF. The CDR3 bases are TGCGCCAGCAGCCAACCCTGGACAGACACCGGGGAGCTGTTTTTT.

The chain employs TRBV4-3 and TRBJ1-4; D is uncertain. Germline-derived CDR1 and CDR2 are LGHNA and YSLEER. V gave up 1 base and J gave up 3 bases, with 15 bases separating them. The CDR3 contains 17 residues. CDR3 sequence reads: CASSQGSKTVANEKLFF. CDR3 nucleotide sequence: TGCGCCAGCAGCCAAGGCTCTAAGACTGTGGCTAATGAAAAACTGTTTTTT.

The rearrangement links TRBV7-2 to TRBJ1-1; possibly TRBD1 for D (6 bases). Germline-derived CDR1 and CDR2 are SGHTA and FQGNSA. V lost 2 bases, J lost 4 bases, and 11 bases lay in between. The CDR3 has 14 amino acids. The CDR3 bases are TGTGCCAGCAGCTTACAGGGGCGGGGCACTGAAGCTTTCTTT. This gives the protein CASSLQGRGTEAFF.

This sequence joins TRBV27 and TRBJ1-2; TRBD1 agrees at 9 bases. This CDR3 region has 17 residues. Trimming cost V 4 bases and J 2 bases; bases outside gene matches: 11. CDR1 and CDR2 (germline): MNHEY, SMNVEV (reference sequence). The CDR3 protein is CASSSVGDRDGNYGYTF. The CDR3 DNA sequence: TGTGCCAGCAGTTCGGTGGGGGACAGGGACGGAAACTATGGCTACACCTTC.

The V gene is TRBV6-5, the J gene TRBJ2-1; the match to TRBD1 covers 8 bases. CDR3 length equals 16 residues. After removal of 2 bases from V and 1 base from J, the junction contained 4 bases not matched to a gene. CDR1 is MNHEY and CDR2 is SVGAGI in the germline V gene. This CDR3 reads CASSYAGTGSYNEQFF. For the CDR3, the DNA is TGTGCCAGCAGTTACGCCGGGACAGGTTCCTACAATGAGCAGTTCTTC.

This clone was observed once. This chain uses TRBV10-3 with TRBJ1-1, with 10 bases identical to TRBD1. The V segment lost 2 bases and the J segment 3 bases; nucleotides outside the gene matches: 12. The CDR3 contains 18 residues. The germline V gene has CDR1 ENHRY and CDR2 SYGVKD. The CDR3 loop reads CAISESPDRGLFDTEAFF. The CDR3 DNA reads TGTGCCATCAGTGAGAGTCCAGACAGGGGGCTGTTCGACACTGAAGCTTTCTTT.

The chain links TRBV10-3 to TRBJ2-7; 11 bases align to TRBD2. Germline V lookup: CDR1 ENHRY, CDR2 SYGVKD. V gave up 4 bases and J gave up 2 bases; unmatched junction bases: 31. This CDR3 comprises 24 residues. CDR3 sequence (DNA): TGTGCCATCAGTGTGAATAGTAAACCTGTCATAGCGGGAGGGCCGGAAGGCGGGACCTACGAGCAGTACTTC. It yields the protein CAISVNSKPVIAGGPEGGTYEQYF.

This sequence joins TRBV11-2 and TRBJ1-2; TRBD1 matches at 8 bases. Trimming cost V 6 bases and J 8 bases; bases outside gene matches: 8. CDR3 length equals 13 residues. Germline V CDR1 and CDR2: SGHAT, FQNNGV. The CDR3 spells CASRITGGEGYTF. Written as DNA, the CDR3 is TGTGCCAGCAGGATTACAGGGGGAGAGGGCTACACCTTC.

CDR3 DNA: TGTGCCAGCAGCGTGGTCCCGGATTCCTCCTACGAGCAGTACTTC. Protein product: CASSVVPDSSYEQYF. J is TRBJ2-7 and V is TRBV9; D call uncertain. There are 15 residues in the CDR3. The V end lost 2 bases, the J end lost 0 bases, and 12 bases lay between the germline ends. Germline V lookup: CDR1 SGDLS, CDR2 YYNGEE. The full variable domain, with the rest looked up from reference TRBV9 and TRBJ2-7, is DSGVTQTPKHLITATGQRVTLRCSPRSGDLSVYWYQQSLDQGLQFLIQYYNGEERAKGNILERFSAQQFPDLHSELNLSSLELGDSALYFCASSVVPDSSYEQYFGPGTRLTVT.